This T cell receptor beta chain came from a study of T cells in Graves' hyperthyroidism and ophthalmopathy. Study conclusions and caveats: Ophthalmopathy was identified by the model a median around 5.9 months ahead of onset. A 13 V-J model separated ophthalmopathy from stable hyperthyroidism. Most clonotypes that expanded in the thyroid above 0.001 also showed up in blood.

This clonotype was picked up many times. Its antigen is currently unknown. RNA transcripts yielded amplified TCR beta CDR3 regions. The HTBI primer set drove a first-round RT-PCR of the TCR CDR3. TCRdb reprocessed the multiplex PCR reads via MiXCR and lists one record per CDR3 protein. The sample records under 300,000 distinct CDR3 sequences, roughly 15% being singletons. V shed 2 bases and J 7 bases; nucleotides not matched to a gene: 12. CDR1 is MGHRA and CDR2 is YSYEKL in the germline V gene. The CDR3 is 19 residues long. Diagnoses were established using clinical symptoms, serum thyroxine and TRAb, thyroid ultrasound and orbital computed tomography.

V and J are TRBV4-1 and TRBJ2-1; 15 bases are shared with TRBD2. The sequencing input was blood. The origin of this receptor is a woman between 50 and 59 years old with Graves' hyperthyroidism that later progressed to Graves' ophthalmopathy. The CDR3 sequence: CASSQHGLAGGRGSNEQFF. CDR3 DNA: TGCGCCAGCAGCCAACATGGACTAGCGGGAGGGAGGGGTAGTAATGAGCAGTTCTTC.